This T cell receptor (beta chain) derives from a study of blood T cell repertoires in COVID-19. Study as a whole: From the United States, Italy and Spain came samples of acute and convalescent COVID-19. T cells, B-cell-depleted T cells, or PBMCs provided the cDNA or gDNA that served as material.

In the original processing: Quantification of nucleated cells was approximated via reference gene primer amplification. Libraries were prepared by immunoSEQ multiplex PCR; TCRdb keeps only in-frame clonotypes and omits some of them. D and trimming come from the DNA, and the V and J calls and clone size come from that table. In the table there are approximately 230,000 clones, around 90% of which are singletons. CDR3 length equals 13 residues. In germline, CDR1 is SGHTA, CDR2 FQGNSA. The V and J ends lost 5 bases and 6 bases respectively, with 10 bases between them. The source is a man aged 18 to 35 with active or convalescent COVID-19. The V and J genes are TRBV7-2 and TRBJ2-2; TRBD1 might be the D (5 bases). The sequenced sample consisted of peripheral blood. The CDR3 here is CASSPSRAGELFF. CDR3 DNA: TGTGCCAGCAGCCCCTCCAGGGCCGGGGAGCTGTTTTTT. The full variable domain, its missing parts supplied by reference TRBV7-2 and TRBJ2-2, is GAGVSQSPSNKVTEKGKDVELRCDPISGHTALYWYRQSLGQGLEFLIYFQGNSAPDKSGLPSDRFSAERTGGSVSTLTIQRTQQEDSAVYLCASSPSRAGELFFGEGSRLTVL.